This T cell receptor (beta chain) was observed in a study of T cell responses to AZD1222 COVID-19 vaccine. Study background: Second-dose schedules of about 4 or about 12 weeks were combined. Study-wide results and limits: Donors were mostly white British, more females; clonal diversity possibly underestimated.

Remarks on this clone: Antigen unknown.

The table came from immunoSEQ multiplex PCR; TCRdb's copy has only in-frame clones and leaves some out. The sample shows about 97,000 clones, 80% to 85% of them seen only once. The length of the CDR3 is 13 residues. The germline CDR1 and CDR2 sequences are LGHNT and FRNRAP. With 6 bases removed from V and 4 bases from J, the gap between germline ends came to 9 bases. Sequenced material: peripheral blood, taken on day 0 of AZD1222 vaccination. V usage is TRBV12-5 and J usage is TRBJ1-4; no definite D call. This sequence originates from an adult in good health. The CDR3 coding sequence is TGTGCTAGTGGCTCTCGGGGTAATGAAAAACTGTTTTTT. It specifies CASGSRGNEKLFF.